This TCR beta chain was profiled in a study of blood T cell repertoires in COVID-19. The germline gives CDR1 LNHDA, CDR2 SQIVND (reference sequence). The junction had 19 bases not matched to a gene; V was cut back by 4 bases and J by 7 bases. This CDR3 has 19 amino acids. Authors' data handling: Scientists estimated how many nucleated cells there were by amplifying reference gene primers. Clones were sequenced by immunoSEQ multiplex PCR, and TCRdb holds only the in-frame ones, with some missing. The DNA gave D and trimming, while V, J and clone size come from that table. The sample carries some 200,000 clones, about 89% recorded once. Cohort 3 recovery required two negative PCRs, clearance, or symptom resolution.

This TCR was sampled from a woman in her late teens or twenties who had recovered from COVID-19. Sequencing was done on a sample of PBMCs or T cells enriched from blood (not recorded which). The chain recombines TRBV19 with TRBJ1-2, with TRBD1 matching 12 bases. CDR3 nucleotide sequence: TGTGCCAGTAGTACGCCTCCCGGGACAGGGGGCTCCCAGATTTTTGGCTACACCTTC. Amino acids: CASSTPPGTGGSQIFGYTF.